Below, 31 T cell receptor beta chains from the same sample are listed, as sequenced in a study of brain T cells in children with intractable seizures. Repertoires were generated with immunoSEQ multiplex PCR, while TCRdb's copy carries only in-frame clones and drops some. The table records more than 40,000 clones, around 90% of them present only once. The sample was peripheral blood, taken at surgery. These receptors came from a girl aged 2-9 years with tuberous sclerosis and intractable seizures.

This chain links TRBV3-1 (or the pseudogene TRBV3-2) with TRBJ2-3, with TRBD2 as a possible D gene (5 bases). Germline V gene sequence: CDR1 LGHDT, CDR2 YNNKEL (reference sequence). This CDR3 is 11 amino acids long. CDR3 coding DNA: TGTGCGGACTCTAGCACAGATACGCAGTATTTT. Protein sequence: CADSSTDTQYF.

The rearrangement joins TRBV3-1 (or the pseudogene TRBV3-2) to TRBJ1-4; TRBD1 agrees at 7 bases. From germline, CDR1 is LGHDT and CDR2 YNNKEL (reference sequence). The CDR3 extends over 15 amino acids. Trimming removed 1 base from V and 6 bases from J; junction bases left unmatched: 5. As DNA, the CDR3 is TGTGCCAGCAGCCAAGTTACAGGGGAACATGAAAAACTGTTTTTT. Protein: CASSQVTGEHEKLFF.

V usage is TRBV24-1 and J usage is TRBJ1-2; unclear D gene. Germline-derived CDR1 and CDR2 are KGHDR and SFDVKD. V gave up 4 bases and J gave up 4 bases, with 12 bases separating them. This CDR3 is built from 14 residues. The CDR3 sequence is CATSESTYSYGYTF. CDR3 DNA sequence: TGTGCCACCAGTGAATCGACTTATTCCTATGGCTACACCTTC.

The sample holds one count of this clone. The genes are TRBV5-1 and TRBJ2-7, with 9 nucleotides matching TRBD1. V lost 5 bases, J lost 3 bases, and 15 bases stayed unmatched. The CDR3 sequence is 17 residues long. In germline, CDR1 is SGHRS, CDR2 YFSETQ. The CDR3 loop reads CASRLRNAGTGNYEQYF. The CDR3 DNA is TGCGCCAGCAGATTAAGAAACGCCGGGACAGGGAACTACGAGCAGTACTTC.

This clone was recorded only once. The CDR3 DNA sequence: TGTGCCAGCAGCTCCGGACTAGGATCGCAGTATTTT. Its translation is CASSSGLGSQYF. The V and J genes are TRBV9 and TRBJ2-3; 7 bases map to TRBD2. CDR3 size: 12 residues. J lost 10 bases, V lost 4 bases, and 6 bases had no gene match. Germline loops: CDR1 SGDLS, CDR2 YYNGEE.

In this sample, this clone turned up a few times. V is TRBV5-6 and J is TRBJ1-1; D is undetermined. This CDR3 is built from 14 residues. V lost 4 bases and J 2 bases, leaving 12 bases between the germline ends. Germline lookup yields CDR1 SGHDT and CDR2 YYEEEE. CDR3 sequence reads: CASSMRTGNTEAFF. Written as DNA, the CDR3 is TGTGCCAGCAGCATGAGGACGGGAAACACTGAAGCTTTCTTT.

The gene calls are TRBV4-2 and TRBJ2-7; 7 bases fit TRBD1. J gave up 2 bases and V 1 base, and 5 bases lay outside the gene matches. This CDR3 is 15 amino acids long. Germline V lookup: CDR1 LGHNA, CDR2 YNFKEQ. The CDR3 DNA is TGTGCCAGCAGCCAAGTGGGGACAGAACCCTACGAGCAGTACTTC. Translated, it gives CASSQVGTEPYEQYF.

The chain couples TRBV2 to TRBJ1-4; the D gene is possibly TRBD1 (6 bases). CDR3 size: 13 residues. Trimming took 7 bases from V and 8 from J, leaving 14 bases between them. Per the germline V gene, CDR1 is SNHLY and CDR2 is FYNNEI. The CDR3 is CASKGRGREKLFF. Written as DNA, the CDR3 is TGTGCCAGCAAGGGCAGGGGAAGGGAAAAACTGTTTTTT. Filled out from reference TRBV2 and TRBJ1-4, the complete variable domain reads EPEVTQTPSHQVTQMGQEVILRCVPISNHLYFYWYRQILGQKVEFLVSFYNNEISEKSEIFDDQFSVERPDGSNFTLKIRSTKLEDSAMYFCASKGRGREKLFFGSGTQLSVL.

CDR3 residues: CAWSILSGNYNEQFF. The CDR3, as DNA: TGTGCCTGGAGTATTCTTTCGGGGAATTACAATGAGCAGTTCTTC. This chain joins TRBV30 and TRBJ2-1, with D possibly matching TRBD2 (5 bases). Deletions cut 2 bases from V and 4 bases from J, with 15 bases between. The CDR3 has 15 amino acids. Germline loops: CDR1 GTSNPN, CDR2 SVGIG (reference sequence). Using reference TRBV30 and TRBJ2-1 for the parts outside the CDR3, the full variable domain is SQTIHQWPATLVQPVGSPLSLECTVEGTSNPNLYWYRQAAGRGLQLLFYSVGIGQISSEVPQNLSASRPQDRQFILSSKKLLLSDSGFYLCAWSILSGNYNEQFFGPGTRLTVL.

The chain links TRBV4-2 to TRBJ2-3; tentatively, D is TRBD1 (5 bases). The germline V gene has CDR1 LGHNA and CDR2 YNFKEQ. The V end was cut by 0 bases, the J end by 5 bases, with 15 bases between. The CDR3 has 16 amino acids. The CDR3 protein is CASSQELLPREDTQYF. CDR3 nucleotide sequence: TGTGCCAGCAGCCAAGAACTGTTACCCAGGGAAGATACGCAGTATTTT.

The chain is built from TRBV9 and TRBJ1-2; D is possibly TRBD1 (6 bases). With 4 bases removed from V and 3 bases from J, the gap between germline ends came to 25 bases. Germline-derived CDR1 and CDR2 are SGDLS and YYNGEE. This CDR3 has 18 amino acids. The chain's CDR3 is CASSRYPSWGLEDYGYTF. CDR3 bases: TGTGCCAGCAGCCGTTACCCCTCCTGGGGGCTGGAGGACTATGGCTACACCTTC. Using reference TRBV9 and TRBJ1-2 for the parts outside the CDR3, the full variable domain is DSGVTQTPKHLITATGQRVTLRCSPRSGDLSVYWYQQSLDQGLQFLIQYYNGEERAKGNILERFSAQQFPDLHSELNLSSLELGDSALYFCASSRYPSWGLEDYGYTFGSGTRLTVV.

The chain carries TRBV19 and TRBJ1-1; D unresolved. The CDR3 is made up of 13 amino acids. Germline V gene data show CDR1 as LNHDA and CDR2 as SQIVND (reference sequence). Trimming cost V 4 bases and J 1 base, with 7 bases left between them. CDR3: CASSTERNTEAFF. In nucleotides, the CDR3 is TGTGCCAGTAGTACCGAAAGGAACACTGAAGCTTTCTTT.

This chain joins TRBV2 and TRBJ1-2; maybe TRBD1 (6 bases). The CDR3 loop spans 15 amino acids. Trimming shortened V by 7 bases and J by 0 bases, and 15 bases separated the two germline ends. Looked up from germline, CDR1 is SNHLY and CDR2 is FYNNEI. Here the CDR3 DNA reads TGTGCCAGCACAATTTACAGGGTTGCTAACTATGGCTACACCTTC. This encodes CASTIYRVANYGYTF.

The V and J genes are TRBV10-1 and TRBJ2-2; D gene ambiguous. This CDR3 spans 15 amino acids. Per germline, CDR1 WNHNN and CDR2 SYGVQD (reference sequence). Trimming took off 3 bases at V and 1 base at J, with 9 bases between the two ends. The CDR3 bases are TGCGCCAGCAGTGAAGCACAGAAGAACACCGGGGAGCTGTTTTTT. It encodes CASSEAQKNTGELFF.

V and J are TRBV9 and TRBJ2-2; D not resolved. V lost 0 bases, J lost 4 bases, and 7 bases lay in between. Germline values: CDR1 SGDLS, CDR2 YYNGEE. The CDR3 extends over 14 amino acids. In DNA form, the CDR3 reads TGTGCCAGCAGCGTAGGGAGCTTCACCGGGGAGCTGTTTTTT. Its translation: CASSVGSFTGELFF.

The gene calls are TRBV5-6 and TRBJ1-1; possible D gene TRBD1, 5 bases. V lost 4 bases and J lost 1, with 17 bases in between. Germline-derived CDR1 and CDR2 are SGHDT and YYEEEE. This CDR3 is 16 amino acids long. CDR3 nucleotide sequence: TGTGCCAGCAGCACGGGACTGTCCCTGCGGAACACTGAAGCTTTCTTT. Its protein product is CASSTGLSLRNTEAFF.

The CDR3, as DNA: TGTGCCAGCAGTTTATCCTCTACAGGGGCCTACAATGAGCAGTTCTTC. It encodes CASSLSSTGAYNEQFF. V and J are TRBV6-5 and TRBJ2-1; 7 nucleotides line up with TRBD1. V lost 4 bases and J lost 2; bases outside the gene matches: 8. The CDR3 length is 16 residues. Germline V gene sequence: CDR1 MNHEY, CDR2 SVGAGI.

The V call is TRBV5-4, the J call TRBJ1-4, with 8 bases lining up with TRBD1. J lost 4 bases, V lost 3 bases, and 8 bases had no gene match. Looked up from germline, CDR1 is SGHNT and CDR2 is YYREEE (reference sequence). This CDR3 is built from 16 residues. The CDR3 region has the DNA TGTGCCAGCAGCTCGAGGGGGACAGGTCATAATGAAAAACTGTTTTTT. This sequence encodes CASSSRGTGHNEKLFF.

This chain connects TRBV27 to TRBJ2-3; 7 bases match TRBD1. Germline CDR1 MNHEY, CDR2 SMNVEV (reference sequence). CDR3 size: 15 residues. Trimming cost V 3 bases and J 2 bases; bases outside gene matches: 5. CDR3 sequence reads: CASSLGDSHTDTQYF. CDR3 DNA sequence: TGTGCCAGCAGTTTGGGGGACAGCCACACAGATACGCAGTATTTT.

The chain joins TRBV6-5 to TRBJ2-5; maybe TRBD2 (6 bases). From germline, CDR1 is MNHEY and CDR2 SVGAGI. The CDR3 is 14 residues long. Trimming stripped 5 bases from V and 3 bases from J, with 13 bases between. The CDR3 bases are TGTGCCAGCAGTCAAAATCCGGGAGAAGAGACCCAGTACTTC. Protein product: CASSQNPGEETQYF.

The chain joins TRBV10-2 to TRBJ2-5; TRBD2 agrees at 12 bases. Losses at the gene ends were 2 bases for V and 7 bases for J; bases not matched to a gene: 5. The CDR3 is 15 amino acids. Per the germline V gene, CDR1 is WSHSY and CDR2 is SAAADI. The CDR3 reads CASSEASGGVGTQYF. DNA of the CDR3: TGCGCCAGCAGTGAGGCTAGCGGGGGGGTCGGGACCCAGTACTTC.

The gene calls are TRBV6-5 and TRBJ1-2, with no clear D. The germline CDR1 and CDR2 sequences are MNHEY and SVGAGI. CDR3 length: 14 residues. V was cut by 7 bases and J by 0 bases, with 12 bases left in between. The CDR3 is CASNPIRTNYGYTF. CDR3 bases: TGTGCCAGCAATCCAATTAGGACTAACTATGGCTACACCTTC.

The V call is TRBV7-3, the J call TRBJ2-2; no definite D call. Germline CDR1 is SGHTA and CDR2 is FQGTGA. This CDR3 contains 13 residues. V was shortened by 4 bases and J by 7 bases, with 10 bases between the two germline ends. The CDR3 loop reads CASSYPEVGELFF. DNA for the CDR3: TGTGCCAGCAGCTACCCTGAAGTCGGGGAGCTGTTTTTT.

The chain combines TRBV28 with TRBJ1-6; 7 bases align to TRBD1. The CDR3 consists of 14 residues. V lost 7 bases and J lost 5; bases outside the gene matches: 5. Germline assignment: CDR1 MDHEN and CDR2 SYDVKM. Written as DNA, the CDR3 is TGTGCCAGCACCATGGGACAGAATAATTCACCCCTCCACTTT. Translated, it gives CASTMGQNNSPLHF.

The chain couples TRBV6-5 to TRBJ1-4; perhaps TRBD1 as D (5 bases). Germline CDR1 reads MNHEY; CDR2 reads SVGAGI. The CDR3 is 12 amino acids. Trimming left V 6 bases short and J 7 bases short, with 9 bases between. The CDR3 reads CASRGAGEKLFF. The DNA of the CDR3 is TGTGCCAGCAGAGGGGCGGGTGAAAAACTGTTTTTT.

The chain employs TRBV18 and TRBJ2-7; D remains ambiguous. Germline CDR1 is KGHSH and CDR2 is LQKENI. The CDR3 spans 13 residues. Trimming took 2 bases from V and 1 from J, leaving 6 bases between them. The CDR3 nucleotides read TGTGCCAGCTCACCATACGGTTCCTACGAGCAGTACTTC. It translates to CASSPYGSYEQYF. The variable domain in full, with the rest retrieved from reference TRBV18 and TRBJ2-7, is NAGVMQNPRHLVRRRGQEARLRCSPMKGHSHVYWYRQLPEEGLKFMVYLQKENIIDESGMPKERFSAEFPKEGPSILRIQQVVRGDSAAYFCASSPYGSYEQYFGPGTRLTVT.

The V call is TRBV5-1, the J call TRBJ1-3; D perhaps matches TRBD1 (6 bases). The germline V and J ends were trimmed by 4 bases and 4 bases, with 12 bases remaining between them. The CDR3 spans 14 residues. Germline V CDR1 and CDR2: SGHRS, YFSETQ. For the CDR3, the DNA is TGCGCCAGCAGCCCTGGACAGACGGGAAACACCATATATTTT. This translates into CASSPGQTGNTIYF.

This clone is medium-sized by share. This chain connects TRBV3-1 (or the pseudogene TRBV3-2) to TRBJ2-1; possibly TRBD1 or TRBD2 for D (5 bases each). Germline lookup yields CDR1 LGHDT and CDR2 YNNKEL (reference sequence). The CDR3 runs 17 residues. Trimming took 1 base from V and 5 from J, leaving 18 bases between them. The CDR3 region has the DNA TGTGCCAGCAGCCAAGTTTCGACTGGGGGTTACCACAATGAGCAGTTCTTC. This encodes CASSQVSTGGYHNEQFF.

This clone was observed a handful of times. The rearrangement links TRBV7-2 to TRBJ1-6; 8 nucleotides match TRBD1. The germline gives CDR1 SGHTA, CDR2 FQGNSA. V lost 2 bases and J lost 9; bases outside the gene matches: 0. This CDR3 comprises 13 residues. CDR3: CASSLQGASPLHF. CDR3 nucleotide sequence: TGTGCCAGCAGCTTACAGGGGGCTTCACCCCTCCACTTT.

DNA for the CDR3: TGTGCCAGCAGTTCCGGACAGGGGGCAACCGAGCAGTACGTC. The encoded protein is CASSSGQGATEQYV. The chain employs TRBV6-2 or TRBV6-3 and TRBJ2-7, with 11 nucleotides matching TRBD1. J lost 6 bases, V lost 4 bases, and 5 bases had no gene match. The V gene's germline CDR1 is MNHEY and CDR2 SVGEGT. CDR3 length equals 14 residues.

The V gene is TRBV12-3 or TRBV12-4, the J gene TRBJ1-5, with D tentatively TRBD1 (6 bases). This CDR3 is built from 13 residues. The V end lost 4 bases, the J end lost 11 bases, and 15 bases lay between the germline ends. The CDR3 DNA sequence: TGTGCCAGCAGTTCAGGGGTTTCTGAGTCCCAGCATTTT. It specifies CASSSGVSESQHF.